The source of this T cell receptor (beta chain) is a study of identical twins (dated by TCRdb to between 2015 and 2016). Describing the broader study: TCR alpha and beta repertoires from monozygotic twins, unrelated adults of various ages and cord blood were deep-sequenced to test whether fetal clonotypes persist. To rule out contamination, replicate twin experiments were performed at different times with different library preparation protocols. The full study reports these points: Because the same donors could not be followed over many years, the conclusions relied on cross-sectional statistical analysis. In beta out-of-frame sequences, excess twin sharing was weaker, because having fewer shared sequences lowered the signal-to-noise ratio. Abundant cord blood beta clonotypes carried fewer insertions; young adult naive repertoires showed a weaker similar trend, while memory repertoires showed none. Zero-insertion analyses could be partly confounded by invariant T cells such as MAIT and iNKT, though diverse VJ usage argued against such confounding for most clonotypes. In monozygotic twins, recombination models systematically underestimated out-of-frame TCR alpha sharing, but the models matched the sharing seen between unrelated individuals. Compared with coincidental sharing between unrelated individuals, out-of-frame TCR alpha sequences shared between twins showed an excess of sequences with low generation probability.

Every donor was a healthy Caucasian. Three pairs of female monozygotic twins, all aged roughly 18 to 29 years, were included in the twin cohort. Peripheral blood mononuclear cells were the source from which RNA for the TCR libraries was isolated. Library creation used 5' RACE. The instrument given in TCRdb is Illumina HiSeq 2000. Template switching introduced a universal primer binding site; the final cDNA contained a unique molecular identifier, enabling accurate counting of TCR cDNA molecules. Specific primers in the conserved constant-segment region were used to synthesize first-strand cDNA for TCR alpha and beta chains. To control for contamination, each cDNA library was double barcoded with a SMART-Mk sample barcode plus Illumina barcodes. TruSeq adapter sequences along with Illumina sample barcodes were introduced in two successive PCR steps. The TCR alpha and beta cDNA libraries were sequenced on the Illumina HiSeq platform using custom primers. In the authors' own workflow: Raw reads were processed with MiGEC to extract unique molecular identifiers, and MiXCR was used to determine CDR3 positions. Recombination models were inferred per individual with the repgenHMM and IGoR tools using an EM algorithm. The analysis of shared clonotypes was done with the tcR package in R, with sharing normalized by the product of cloneset sizes. To study raw recombination without the effects of thymic and clonal selection, out-of-frame nonproductive sequences were analyzed. TCRdb trimmed public reads at Q25 via fastp, called clones via MiXCR and kept in-frame beta chains. Entries are consolidated by CDR3 protein sequence, retaining the most common genes and DNA. TCRdb's processing, not the authors' own work, is the source of the V and J calls. Counted in this sample were 600,000 to 800,000 distinct CDR3 sequences; about 20% of them appeared once. 4.3% of the sample is held by the ten biggest clonotypes.

Notes on this clonotype: There is no known antigen for this receptor. Base qualities are not at hand, and no much larger clone is one base apart.

The same specimen was also included in a second study, on T cells expressing NK-cell markers. Per that second paper: TCR beta-chain repertoires were profiled in sorted CD3+CD56+NKG2C+, CD3+CD56+NKG2C- and CD3+CD56-NKG2C+ T-cell subsets from fewer than 10 donors. Seven of the eight sequenced donors were HCMV-seropositive and one was HCMV-seronegative. In several experiments an anti-gammadeltaTCR antibody was added to restrict sorting to alphabetaTCR-expressing T cells. For five or six donors, the dominant CD3+CD56+NKG2C+ clonotypes were among the top 10 CD8+ clonotypes and accounted for 1.0-7.0% of CD8+ T cells. Those dominant clonotypes were again the most abundant among CD3+CD56-NKG2C+ cells in a handful of donors, at about 28.3-65%. Whether the expanded NKG2C-expressing T cell clones were specific for HCMV antigens was left unclear. All eight donors whose samples were sequenced were randomly selected healthy volunteers, three of them men and five women. HCMV-specific IgG was detected in serum with a commercial ELISA kit to determine HCMV serostatus. For about six donors, unsorted PBMC were also used to sequence bulk peripheral blood T-cell repertoires. MIGEC was used to demultiplex reads and group the reads by UMI, and MiTCR was used to assemble and quantify clonotypes. To remove erroneous sequences, TCR cDNA sequences were retained only when supported by two or more reads. Downstream repertoire analysis used the tcR package, and clonotypes were matched across fractions by CDR3 nucleotide sequence plus V segment. VDJmatch was used to annotate antigen specificity against VDJdb, with one amino acid substitution in CDR3 permitted.

The sample taken for sequencing was PBMCs. The sequence came from a woman younger than 30 in good health.

The encoded CDR3 is CSARGAGGGNQPQHF. The DNA reads as follows: TGCAGTGCTAGAGGTGCAGGGGGAGGCAATCAGCCCCAGCATTTT. This receptor chain uses TRBV20-1 and TRBJ1-5, with 7 central nucleotides matching TRBD1. Here V drops 1 base and J drops 2 bases, and the junction holds 5 bases not matched to any gene. The germline V gene (reference sequence) provides CDR1 DFQATT and CDR2 SNEGSKA. The CDR3 runs 15 amino acids, cysteine and phenylalanine included. The DNA shown is the 45-base CDR3, in frame from base 1.